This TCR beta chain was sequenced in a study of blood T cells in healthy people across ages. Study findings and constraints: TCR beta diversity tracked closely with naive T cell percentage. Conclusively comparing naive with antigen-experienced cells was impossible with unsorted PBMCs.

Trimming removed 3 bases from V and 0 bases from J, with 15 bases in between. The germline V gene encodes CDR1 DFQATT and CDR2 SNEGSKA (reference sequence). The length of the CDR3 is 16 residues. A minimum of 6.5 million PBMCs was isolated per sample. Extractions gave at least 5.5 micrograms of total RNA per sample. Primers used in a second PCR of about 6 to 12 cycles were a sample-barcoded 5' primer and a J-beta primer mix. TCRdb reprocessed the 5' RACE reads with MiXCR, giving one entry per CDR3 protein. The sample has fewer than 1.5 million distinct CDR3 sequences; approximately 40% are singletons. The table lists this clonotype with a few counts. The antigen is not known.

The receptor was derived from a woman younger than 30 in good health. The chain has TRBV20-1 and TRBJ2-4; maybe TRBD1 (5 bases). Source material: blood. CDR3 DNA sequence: TGCAGTGCTAGCCCTGAAAGGGGTATAGCCAAAAACATTCAGTACTTC. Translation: CSASPERGIAKNIQYF.